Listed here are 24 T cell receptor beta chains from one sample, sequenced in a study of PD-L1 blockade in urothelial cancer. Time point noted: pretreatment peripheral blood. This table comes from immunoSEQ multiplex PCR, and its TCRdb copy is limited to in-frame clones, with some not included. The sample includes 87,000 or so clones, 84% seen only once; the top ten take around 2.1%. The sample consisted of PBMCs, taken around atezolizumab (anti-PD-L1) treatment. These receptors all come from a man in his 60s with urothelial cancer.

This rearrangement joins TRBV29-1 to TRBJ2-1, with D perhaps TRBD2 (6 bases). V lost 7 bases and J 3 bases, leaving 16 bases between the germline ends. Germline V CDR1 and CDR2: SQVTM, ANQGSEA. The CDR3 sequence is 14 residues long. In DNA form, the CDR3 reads TGCAGCGCCTCGTCTGGCGGGAACTACAATGAGCAGTTCTTC. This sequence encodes CSASSGGNYNEQFF.

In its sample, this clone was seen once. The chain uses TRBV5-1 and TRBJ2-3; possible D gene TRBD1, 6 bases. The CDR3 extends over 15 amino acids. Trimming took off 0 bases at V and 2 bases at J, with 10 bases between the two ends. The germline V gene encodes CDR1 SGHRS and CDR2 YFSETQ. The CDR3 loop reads CASSLERGHTDTQYF. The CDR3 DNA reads TGCGCCAGCAGCTTGGAACGGGGACACACAGATACGCAGTATTTT.

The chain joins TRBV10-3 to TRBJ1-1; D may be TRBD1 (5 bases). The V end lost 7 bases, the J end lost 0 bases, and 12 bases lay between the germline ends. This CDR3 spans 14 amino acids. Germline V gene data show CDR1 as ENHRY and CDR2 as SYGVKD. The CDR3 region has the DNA TGTGCCATCATGACGGGACTGATGAACACTGAAGCTTTCTTT. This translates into CAIMTGLMNTEAFF.

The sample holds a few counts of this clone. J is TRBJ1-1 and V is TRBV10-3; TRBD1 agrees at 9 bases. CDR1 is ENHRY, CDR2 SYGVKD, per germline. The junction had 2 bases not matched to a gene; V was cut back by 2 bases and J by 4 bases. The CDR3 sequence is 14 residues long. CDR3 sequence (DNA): TGTGCCATCAGTGAGGGACAGGGGTTCACTGAAGCTTTCTTT. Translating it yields CAISEGQGFTEAFF.

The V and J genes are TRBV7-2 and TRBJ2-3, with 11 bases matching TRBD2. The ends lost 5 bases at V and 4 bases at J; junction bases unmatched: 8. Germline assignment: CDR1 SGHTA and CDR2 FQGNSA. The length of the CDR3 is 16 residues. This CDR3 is CASSIPGTSGADTQYF. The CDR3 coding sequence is TGTGCCAGCAGCATACCCGGGACTAGCGGCGCAGATACGCAGTATTTT. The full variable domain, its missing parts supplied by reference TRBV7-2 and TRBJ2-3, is GAGVSQSPSNKVTEKGKDVELRCDPISGHTALYWYRQSLGQGLEFLIYFQGNSAPDKSGLPSDRFSAERTGGSVSTLTIQRTQQEDSAVYLCASSIPGTSGADTQYFGPGTRLTVL.

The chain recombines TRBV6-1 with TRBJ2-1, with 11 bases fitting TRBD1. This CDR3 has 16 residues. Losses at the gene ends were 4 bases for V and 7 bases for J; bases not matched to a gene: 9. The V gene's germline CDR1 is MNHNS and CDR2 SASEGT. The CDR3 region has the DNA TGTGCCAGCAGTGGGCGGACAGGGGGCGCCCGGAATGAGCAGTTCTTC. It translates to CASSGRTGGARNEQFF.

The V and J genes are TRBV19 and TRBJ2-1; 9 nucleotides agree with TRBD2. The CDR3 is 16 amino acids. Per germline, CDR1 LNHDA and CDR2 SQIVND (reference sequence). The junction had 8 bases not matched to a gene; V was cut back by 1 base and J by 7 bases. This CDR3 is CASSIGSSGSWNEQFF. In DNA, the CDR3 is TGTGCCAGTAGTATAGGGAGTAGCGGGAGCTGGAATGAGCAGTTCTTC.

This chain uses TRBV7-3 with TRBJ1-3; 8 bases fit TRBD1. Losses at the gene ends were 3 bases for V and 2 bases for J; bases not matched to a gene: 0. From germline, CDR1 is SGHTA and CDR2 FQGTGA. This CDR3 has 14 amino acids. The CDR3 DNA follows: TGTGCCAGCAGCTTGACAGGGGCTGGAAACACCATATATTTT. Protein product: CASSLTGAGNTIYF.

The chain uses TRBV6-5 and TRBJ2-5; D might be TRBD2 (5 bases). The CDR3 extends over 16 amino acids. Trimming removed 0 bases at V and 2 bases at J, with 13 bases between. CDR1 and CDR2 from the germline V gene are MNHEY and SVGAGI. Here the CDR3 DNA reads TGTGCCAGCAGTTACTCCCTAGCTGGGATACAAGAGACCCAGTACTTC. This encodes CASSYSLAGIQETQYF.

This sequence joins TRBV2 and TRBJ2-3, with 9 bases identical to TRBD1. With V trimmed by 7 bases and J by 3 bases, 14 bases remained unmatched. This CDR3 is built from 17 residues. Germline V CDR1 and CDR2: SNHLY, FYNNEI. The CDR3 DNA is TGTGCCAGCAAGGGCGGTGTGGACAGGGGTTTTACAGATACGCAGTATTTT. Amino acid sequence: CASKGGVDRGFTDTQYF. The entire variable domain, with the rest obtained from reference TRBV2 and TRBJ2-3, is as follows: EPEVTQTPSHQVTQMGQEVILRCVPISNHLYFYWYRQILGQKVEFLVSFYNNEISEKSEIFDDQFSVERPDGSNFTLKIRSTKLEDSAMYFCASKGGVDRGFTDTQYFGPGTRLTVL.

CDR3 coding DNA: TGTGCCAGCACATACAGGCTAGCGGGGGGTCCGGAGCTGTTTTTT. Protein product: CASTYRLAGGPELFF. V is TRBV6-5 and J is TRBJ2-2; 11 bases are a match to TRBD2. The germline CDR1 and CDR2 sequences are MNHEY and SVGAGI. Unmatched junction bases numbered 11, after V lost 7 bases and J lost 10 bases. The CDR3 is 15 residues long.

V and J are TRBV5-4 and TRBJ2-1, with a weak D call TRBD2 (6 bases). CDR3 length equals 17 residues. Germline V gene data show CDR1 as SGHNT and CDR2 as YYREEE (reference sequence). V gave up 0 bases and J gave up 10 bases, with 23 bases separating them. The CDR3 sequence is CASSLGGIGTATKEQFF. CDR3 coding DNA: TGTGCCAGCAGCTTGGGGGGGATCGGGACTGCAACAAAGGAGCAGTTCTTC.

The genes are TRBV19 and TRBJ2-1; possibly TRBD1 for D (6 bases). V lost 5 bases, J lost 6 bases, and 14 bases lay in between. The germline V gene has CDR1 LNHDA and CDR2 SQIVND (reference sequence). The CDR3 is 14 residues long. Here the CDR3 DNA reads TGTGCCAGTAGTGACCGGGGCAGGGGCAATGAGCAGTTCTTC. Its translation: CASSDRGRGNEQFF.

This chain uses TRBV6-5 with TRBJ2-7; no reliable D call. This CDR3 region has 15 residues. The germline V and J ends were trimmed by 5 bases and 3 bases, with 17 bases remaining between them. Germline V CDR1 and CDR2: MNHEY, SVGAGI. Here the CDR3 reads CASSRFAAGFYEQYF. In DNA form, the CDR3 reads TGTGCCAGCAGTAGGTTTGCAGCAGGTTTCTACGAGCAGTACTTC.

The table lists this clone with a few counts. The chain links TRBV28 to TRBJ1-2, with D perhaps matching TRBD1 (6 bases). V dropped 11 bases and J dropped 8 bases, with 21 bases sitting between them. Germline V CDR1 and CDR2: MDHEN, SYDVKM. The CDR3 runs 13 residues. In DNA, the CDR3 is TGTGCCCACTCTTGGGGGGGGGCGAAAGGCTACACCTTC. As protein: CAHSWGGAKGYTF.

CDR3 sequence: CASSANLGLGDTQYF. CDR3 nucleotide sequence: TGTGCCAGCAGTGCCAACCTGGGCCTTGGGGATACGCAGTATTTT. The chain carries TRBV9 and TRBJ2-3; no clear D. Germline CDR1 is SGDLS and CDR2 is YYNGEE. The ends were cut back, 5 bases at V and 6 bases at J, with 19 bases in the middle. The CDR3 is 15 amino acids.

The CDR3 protein is CASGAGSQTLGAKNIQYF. The CDR3 nucleotides read TGTGCTAGTGGAGCCGGGTCCCAAACCCTAGGCGCCAAAAACATTCAGTACTTC. The V gene is TRBV12-5, the J gene TRBJ2-4; no firm D call. V was shortened by 6 bases and J by 1 base, with 22 bases between the two germline ends. This CDR3 has 18 amino acids. The germline V gene encodes CDR1 LGHNT and CDR2 FRNRAP. Supplemented by reference TRBV12-5 and TRBJ2-4, the full variable domain reads DARVTQTPRHKVTEMGQEVTMRCQPILGHNTVFWYRQTMMQGLELLAYFRNRAPLDDSGMPKDRFSAEMPDATLATLKIQPSEPRDSAVYFCASGAGSQTLGAKNIQYFGAGTRLSVL.

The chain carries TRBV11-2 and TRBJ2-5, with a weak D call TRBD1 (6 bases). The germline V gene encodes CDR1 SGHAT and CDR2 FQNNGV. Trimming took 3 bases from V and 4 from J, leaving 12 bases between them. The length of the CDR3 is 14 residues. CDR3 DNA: TGTGCCAGCAGCTTCGGGACAAACCCAGAGACCCAGTACTTC. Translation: CASSFGTNPETQYF.

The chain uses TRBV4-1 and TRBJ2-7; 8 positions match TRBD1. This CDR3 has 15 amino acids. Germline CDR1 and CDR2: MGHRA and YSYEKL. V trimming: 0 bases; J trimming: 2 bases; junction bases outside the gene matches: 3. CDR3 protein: CASSQENRGAYEQYF. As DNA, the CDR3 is TGCGCCAGCAGCCAAGAGAACAGGGGGGCCTACGAGCAGTACTTC.

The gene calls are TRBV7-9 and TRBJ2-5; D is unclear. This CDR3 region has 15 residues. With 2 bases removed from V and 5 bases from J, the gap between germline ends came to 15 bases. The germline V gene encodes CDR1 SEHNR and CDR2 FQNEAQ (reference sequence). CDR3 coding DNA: TGTGCCAGCAGCTTACGCGACGGAGATCGGGAGACCCAGTACTTC. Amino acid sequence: CASSLRDGDRETQYF.

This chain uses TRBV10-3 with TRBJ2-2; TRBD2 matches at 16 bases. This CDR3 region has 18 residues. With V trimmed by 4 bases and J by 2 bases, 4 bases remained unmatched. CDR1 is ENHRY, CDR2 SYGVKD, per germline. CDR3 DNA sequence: TGTGCCATCAGTGCGGGACTAGCGGGAGGGAGTAACACCGGGGAGCTGTTTTTT. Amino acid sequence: CAISAGLAGGSNTGELFF.

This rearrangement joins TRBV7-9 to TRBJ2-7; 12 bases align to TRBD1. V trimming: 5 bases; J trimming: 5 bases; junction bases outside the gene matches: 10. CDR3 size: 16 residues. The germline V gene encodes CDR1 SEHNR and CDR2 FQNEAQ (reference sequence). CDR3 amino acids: CASSARTGTGGDEQYF. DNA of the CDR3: TGTGCCAGCAGCGCGCGGACCGGGACAGGGGGCGACGAGCAGTACTTC.

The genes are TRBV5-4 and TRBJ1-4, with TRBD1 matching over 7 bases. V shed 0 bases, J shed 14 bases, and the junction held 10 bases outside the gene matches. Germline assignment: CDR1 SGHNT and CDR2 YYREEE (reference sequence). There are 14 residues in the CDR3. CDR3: CASSLEGAGGRLFF. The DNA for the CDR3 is TGTGCCAGCAGCTTGGAGGGGGCAGGAGGGAGGCTGTTTTTT. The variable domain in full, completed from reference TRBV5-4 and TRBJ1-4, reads ETGVTQSPTHLIKTRGQQVTLRCSSQSGHNTVSWYQQALGQGPQFIFQYYREEENGRGNFPPRFSGLQFPNYSSELNVNALELDDSALYLCASSLEGAGGRLFFGSGTQLSVL.

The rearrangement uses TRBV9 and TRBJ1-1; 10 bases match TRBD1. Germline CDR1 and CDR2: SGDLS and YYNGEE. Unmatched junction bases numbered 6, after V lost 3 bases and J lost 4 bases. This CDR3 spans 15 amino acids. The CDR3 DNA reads TGTGCCAGCAGCGAAAGACAGGGGGCGCCCACTGAAGCTTTCTTT. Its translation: CASSERQGAPTEAFF. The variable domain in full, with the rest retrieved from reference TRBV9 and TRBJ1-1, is DSGVTQTPKHLITATGQRVTLRCSPRSGDLSVYWYQQSLDQGLQFLIQYYNGEERAKGNILERFSAQQFPDLHSELNLSSLELGDSALYFCASSERQGAPTEAFFGQGTRLTVV.